Listed here are 20 T cell receptor beta chains from one sample, sequenced in a study of control samples from healthy donors and cancer patients. Data came from immunoSEQ multiplex PCR; TCRdb stores just in-frame clones and leaves some out. The profile shows roughly 32,000 clones, about 88% of them singletons. The sample consisted of PBMCs. The receptors stem from a woman aged 40 to 50 with lung cancer.

J is TRBJ2-5 and V is TRBV13; D gene uncertain. V gave up 3 bases and J gave up 1 base, with 3 bases separating them. Germline lookup yields CDR1 PRHDT and CDR2 FYEKMQ (reference sequence). The CDR3 contains 12 residues. The CDR3 is CASSFTQETQYF. The CDR3, as DNA: TGTGCCAGCAGCTTCACCCAAGAGACCCAGTACTTC.

The chain recombines TRBV5-4 with TRBJ2-5; 11 bases are a match to TRBD2. V was clipped by 4 bases and J by 2 bases; unmatched bases: 7. CDR1 is SGHNT, CDR2 YYREEE, per germline (reference sequence). The CDR3 sequence is 16 residues long. CDR3 sequence (DNA): TGTGCCAGCAGCGTGGGACTAGCGGAGGCACAAGAGACCCAGTACTTC. It is translated as CASSVGLAEAQETQYF.

This clone was seen once. The V call is TRBV19, the J call TRBJ1-5; a possible D gene is TRBD1 (5 bases). CDR1 LNHDA and CDR2 SQIVND come from the germline V gene (reference sequence). This CDR3 region has 13 residues. V dropped 7 bases and J dropped 6 bases, with 13 bases sitting between them. The CDR3 loop reads CASTLGVGQPQHF. The CDR3, as DNA: TGTGCCAGTACGTTAGGGGTAGGTCAGCCCCAGCATTTT.

This clone has more than one count but fewer than ten. The CDR3 coding sequence is TGTGCCAGCTCGGGAGGGAAGTACACTGAAGCTTTCTTT. Protein: CASSGGKYTEAFF. V is TRBV28 and J is TRBJ1-1; D is undetermined. V shed 8 bases and J shed 3 bases, with 13 bases lying between them. Germline-derived CDR1 and CDR2 are MDHEN and SYDVKM. This CDR3 comprises 13 residues.

This clone showed up just once. J is TRBJ1-5 and V is TRBV19; no clear D gene. CDR1 and CDR2 from the germline V gene are LNHDA and SQIVND (reference sequence). Trimming took 9 bases from V and 3 from J, leaving 15 bases between them. The CDR3 length is 14 residues. Here the CDR3 reads CASQAGFDNQPQHF. The DNA for the CDR3 is TGTGCCAGCCAGGCGGGTTTCGACAATCAGCCCCAGCATTTT.

This clone was picked up a small number of times. The V and J genes are TRBV10-1 and TRBJ2-5; tentative D call: TRBD1 (5 bases). Germline-derived CDR1 and CDR2 are WNHNN and SYGVQD (reference sequence). Deletions cut 8 bases from V and 5 bases from J, with 18 bases between. The CDR3 covers 14 residues. DNA of the CDR3: TGCGCCAGCCAGACAAGGGGAAGCTGGGAGACCCAGTACTTC. Translation gives CASQTRGSWETQYF.

The chain uses TRBV7-8 and TRBJ1-4; D perhaps matches TRBD1 (6 bases). V was clipped by 5 bases and J by 7 bases, with 17 bases between them. CDR1 is SGHVS and CDR2 is FQNEAQ in the germline V gene. This CDR3 has 15 amino acids. In DNA form, the CDR3 reads TGTGCCAGCAGCGAGAGGGACATAAGATTTGAAAAACTGTTTTTT. Its translation is CASSERDIRFEKLFF.

V and J are TRBV30 and TRBJ2-3, with 9 positions matching TRBD1. The CDR3 loop spans 13 amino acids. Germline loops: CDR1 GTSNPN, CDR2 SVGIG (reference sequence). The V gene end was trimmed by 2 bases and the J gene end by 6 bases; junction bases not matched to a gene: 3. CDR3 protein: CAWSRDRVDTQYF. The CDR3 coding sequence is TGTGCCTGGAGTAGGGACAGGGTTGATACGCAGTATTTT.

The V gene is TRBV10-3, the J gene TRBJ2-1; 13 bases map to TRBD2. Germline CDR1 is ENHRY and CDR2 is SYGVKD. The CDR3 totals 18 residues. The trim removed 3 bases at V and 7 bases at J, leaving 12 bases unmatched. In DNA form, the CDR3 reads TGTGCCATCAGTGATAGAGTACTAGCGGGGGGGCCGAGTAATGAGCAGTTCTTC. The encoded protein is CAISDRVLAGGPSNEQFF.

This chain joins TRBV29-1 and TRBJ2-5; D possibly corresponds to TRBD1 (6 bases). V gave up 7 bases and J gave up 6 bases, with 15 bases separating them. This CDR3 is 12 amino acids long. Per germline, CDR1 SQVTM and CDR2 ANQGSEA. This CDR3 is CSALGQRKTQYF. The CDR3 region has the DNA TGCAGCGCCCTAGGACAGCGTAAGACCCAGTACTTC.

The genes are TRBV19 and TRBJ2-2; D ambiguous. Trimming stripped 4 bases from V and 5 bases from J, with 11 bases between. This CDR3 contains 14 residues. From germline, CDR1 is LNHDA and CDR2 SQIVND (reference sequence). CDR3 coding DNA: TGTGCCAGTAGTAAGGTGGGCACTACCGGGGAGCTGTTTTTT. Its translation is CASSKVGTTGELFF.

DNA for the CDR3: TGTGCCAGCAGCCTAAGGGCTCCCGGGGAGACCCAGTACTTC. Amino acid sequence: CASSLRAPGETQYF. This rearrangement joins TRBV11-3 to TRBJ2-5; D is undetermined. The CDR3 extends over 14 amino acids. Germline V gene sequence: CDR1 SGHNT, CDR2 YENEEA. Trimming cost V 5 bases and J 5 bases, with 15 bases left between them.

The chain uses TRBV7-8 and TRBJ1-2; TRBD1 might be the D (5 bases). V lost 1 base to trimming and J lost 7 bases, with 13 bases between them. Germline values: CDR1 SGHVS, CDR2 FQNEAQ. The CDR3 has 14 amino acids. This CDR3 reads CASSLDSGLFGYTF. CDR3 coding DNA: TGTGCCAGCAGCTTAGATTCGGGGCTCTTTGGCTACACCTTC. Full variable domain (rest looked up from reference TRBV7-8 and TRBJ1-2): GAGVSQSPRYKVAKRGQDVALRCDPISGHVSLFWYQQALGQGPEFLTYFQNEAQLDKSGLPSDRFFAERPEGSVSTLKIQRTQQEDSAVYLCASSLDSGLFGYTFGSGTRLTVV.

The V gene is TRBV9, the J gene TRBJ2-3, with 8 bases lining up with TRBD2. CDR3 length: 15 residues. V trimming: 0 bases; J trimming: 4 bases; junction bases outside the gene matches: 4. Germline CDR1 SGDLS, CDR2 YYNGEE. DNA of the CDR3: TGTGCCAGCAGCGTAGGCGGGGGGTCAGCAGATACGCAGTATTTT. It translates to CASSVGGGSADTQYF. Full variable domain (rest looked up from reference TRBV9 and TRBJ2-3): DSGVTQTPKHLITATGQRVTLRCSPRSGDLSVYWYQQSLDQGLQFLIQYYNGEERAKGNILERFSAQQFPDLHSELNLSSLELGDSALYFCASSVGGGSADTQYFGPGTRLTVL.

The V call is TRBV7-6, the J call TRBJ1-1; D gene uncertain. Germline-derived CDR1 and CDR2 are SGHVS and FNYEAQ. The V end was cut by 4 bases, the J end by 8 bases, with 8 bases between. CDR3 length: 11 residues. The CDR3 DNA is TGTGCCAGCAGCTCACCTGGGGAAGCTTTCTTT. This translates into CASSSPGEAFF.

The rearrangement uses TRBV24-1 and TRBJ2-7; 7 bases fit TRBD2. CDR1 is KGHDR, CDR2 SFDVKD, per germline. The ends lost 9 bases at V and 4 bases at J; junction bases unmatched: 11. This CDR3 has 14 amino acids. The CDR3 reads CATGEGAPSYEQYF. The DNA of the CDR3 is TGTGCCACCGGGGAGGGAGCACCCTCGTACGAGCAGTACTTC.

The chain recombines TRBV4-1 with TRBJ1-2; D may be TRBD1 (5 bases). The CDR3 spans 14 residues. Looked up from germline, CDR1 is MGHRA and CDR2 is YSYEKL. Trimming removed 0 bases from V and 4 bases from J, with 9 bases in between. The CDR3 loop is CASSQDAGTYGYTF. Written as DNA, the CDR3 is TGCGCCAGCAGCCAAGACGCTGGGACCTATGGCTACACCTTC.

This rearrangement joins TRBV4-1 to TRBJ2-1, with unresolved D. This CDR3 contains 13 residues. CDR1 and CDR2 from the germline V gene are MGHRA and YSYEKL. The V gene lost 1 base and the J gene lost 5 bases, with 6 bases spanning the gap. The CDR3: CASSQVLNNEQFF. The CDR3 DNA follows: TGCGCCAGCAGCCAAGTCCTCAACAATGAGCAGTTCTTC.

This clone has just a few counts. The V gene is TRBV11-3, the J gene TRBJ2-5; 8 bases align to TRBD1. CDR1 is SGHNT, CDR2 YENEEA, per germline. The CDR3 has 13 amino acids. The V and J ends lost 8 bases and 5 bases, in that order; junction bases with no gene match: 7. The CDR3 loop reads CASRKQGEETQYF. DNA of the CDR3: TGTGCCAGCCGAAAACAGGGGGAGGAGACCCAGTACTTC. Full variable domain (outside the CDR3, taken from reference TRBV11-3 and TRBJ2-5): EAGVVQSPRYKIIEKKQPVAFWCNPISGHNTLYWYLQNLGQGPELLIRYENEEAVDDSQLPKDRFSAERLKGVDSTLKIQPAELGDSAVYLCASRKQGEETQYFGPGTRLLVL.

V usage is TRBV11-2 and J usage is TRBJ1-4, with D maybe TRBD1 (5 bases). CDR3 length: 15 amino acids. Trimming left V 7 bases short and J 6 bases short, with 18 bases between. Germline V gives CDR1 SGHAT, CDR2 FQNNGV. The CDR3 coding sequence is TGTGCCAGCACCCTCTCCGGGACCTTTGATGAAAAACTGTTTTTT. It specifies CASTLSGTFDEKLFF.